A single sample is the source of the 2 T cell receptor beta chains below, sequenced in a study of CD8 T cells in Susac syndrome. It was with random hexamers that roughly 0.45 to 1 ug RNA was reverse transcribed. TCRdb re-called the immunoSEQ multiplex PCR reads through MiXCR, storing one row per CDR3 protein. The sample holds tens of thousands of distinct CDR3 sequences, roughly 94% seen once. The sequencing sample was made of CD4+ T cells from PBMCs. Every receptor here comes from a human donor with Susac syndrome.

This clonotype has just one count. The chain uses TRBV20-1 and TRBJ1-2; D is unresolved. The CDR3 extends over 9 amino acids. The germline gives CDR1 DFQATT, CDR2 SNEGSKA (reference sequence). The germline V and J ends were trimmed by 8 bases and 6 bases, with 7 bases remaining between them. CDR3: CSFLDGYTF. CDR3 sequence (DNA): TGCAGTTTTTTAGATGGCTACACCTTC.

The chain uses TRBV20-1 and TRBJ2-1, with 7 positions matching TRBD1. V shed 2 bases and J 5 bases; nucleotides not matched to a gene: 9. This CDR3 comprises 15 residues. Per the germline V gene, CDR1 is DFQATT and CDR2 is SNEGSKA (reference sequence). The CDR3 spells CSARPFTGENNEQFF. The CDR3 DNA is TGCAGTGCTAGACCTTTCACAGGGGAGAACAATGAGCAGTTCTTC.